The rows below give T cell receptor beta chains drawn from one sample of a study of preoperative IRX-2 immunotherapy in early breast cancer. Clones were read by immunoSEQ multiplex PCR, and TCRdb kept only the in-frame ones, dropping some. Of approximately 28,000 clones detected, 75% appear once; the ten largest clones hold 6% to 7.5%. The sequencing used lymph node tissue, collected after IRX-2 immunotherapy. These receptors came from a human donor with breast cancer. The CDR3 runs from the conserved cysteine through the conserved F or W. D genes are given only for firm matches. The listing skips clone size in some rows; elsewhere it reads once, few, many or a size class.

j_gene	v_gene	abundance	d_gene	CDR3nt	CDR3aa
TRBJ2-5	TRBV6-8	.	.	TGTGCCAGCACCCGCCGGGTCGGTCCCGCCGGGGAGACCCAGTACTTC	CASTRRVGPAGETQYF
TRBJ2-4	TRBV10-1	.	.	TGCGCCAGCAGTGAAACAGGGACGGGAATTCAGTACTTC	CASSETGTGIQYF
TRBJ2-7	TRBV6-8	.	.	TGTGCCATCAGTCGGGACGGCCGTTACGAGCAGTACTTC	CAISRDGRYEQYF
TRBJ2-7	TRBV11-3	few	TRBD1	TGTGCCAGCAGCCCAAGGACAGGTCAGGGTCGTTACGAGCAGTACTTC	CASSPRTGQGRYEQYF
TRBJ2-3	TRBV12-5	.	.	TGTGCCACGGGTCGTCAGAGCACAGATACGCAGTATTTT	CATGRQSTDTQYF
TRBJ2-5	TRBV22-1	.	.	TGTGCCACCAGTGCGGGACAGGGATCGGGGACCCAGTACTTC	CATSAGQGSGTQYF
TRBJ1-1	TRBV6-8	few	.	TGTGCCAGCAGTTATGTAAAAACGGCGGGAGCTTTCTTT	CASSYVKTAGAFF
TRBJ1-3	TRBV29-1	.	.	TGCAGCGTTGAGGGCTCTGGAAACACCATATATTTT	CSVEGSGNTIYF
TRBJ2-7	TRBV18	.	.	TGTGCCAGCTCACCAAGTCAGGGGAGCGAGCAGTACTTC	CASSPSQGSEQYF
TRBJ2-7	TRBV29-1	.	TRBD2	TGCAGCGTGGGGACTAGCGGGAGCCTTCAGTACTTC	CSVGTSGSLQYF
TRBJ2-1	TRBV1	.	.	TGCGCCAGCAGCCTTCAAATCGGACAGGGACCCTACAATGAGCAGTTCTTC	CASSLQIGQGPYNEQFF
TRBJ1-2	TRBV6-8	.	TRBD1	TGTGCCAGCAGGGCCGGGACAGGGGGACTCAATGGTGGCTACACCTTC	CASRAGTGGLNGGYTF
TRBJ2-5	TRBV7-2	.	TRBD1	TGTGCCAGCAGCAGGACAGGGGCCTCTCAAGAGACCCAGTACTTC	CASSRTGASQETQYF
TRBJ2-1	TRBV6-8	.	.	TGTGCCAGCATCCAGAGGAGGGAAAGCAATGAGCAGTTCTTC	CASIQRRESNEQFF
TRBJ1-2	TRBV6-8	.	.	TGTGCCAGCAGTTACCCAGGGGTAAAGGGCTACACCTTC	CASSYPGVKGYTF
TRBJ2-3	TRBV5-1	.	.	TGCGCCAGCAGCTTGGGGGACTTCACAGATACGCAGTATTTT	CASSLGDFTDTQYF
TRBJ2-3	TRBV6-8	.	TRBD2	TGTGCCAGCAGGGGGGCGAGCGGGAGGGCGGTTAATACGCAGTATTTT	CASRGASGRAVNTQYF
TRBJ2-5	TRBV6-8	.	.	TGTGCCAGCAAAGGACAGGGAGGGGAGACCCAGTACTTC	CASKGQGGETQYF
TRBJ2-7	TRBV28	.	.	TGTGCCACGGGGAAAAACTCCTACGAGCAGTACTTC	CATGKNSYEQYF
TRBJ2-3	TRBV9	.	.	TGTGCCAGCAGCTTAGAAGGTAACACAGATACGCAGTATTTT	CASSLEGNTDTQYF
TRBJ1-1	TRBV6-8	.	.	TGTGCCAGCAGTTTGAAGAACAGTGGAAACACTGAAGCTTTCTTT	CASSLKNSGNTEAFF
TRBJ2-7	TRBV22-1	.	.	TGTGCCAGCAGTTTATCGGGGGACGTCTACGAGCAGTACTTC	CASSLSGDVYEQYF
TRBJ2-1	TRBV2	.	.	TGTGCCAGCAGTCACTTCCCCGGGGGGCTCAATGAGCAGTTCTTC	CASSHFPGGLNEQFF
TRBJ2-7	TRBV6-8	.	.	TGTGCCAGCAGTTACGATGGACAGTCCTCGGGGCAGTACTTC	CASSYDGQSSGQYF
TRBJ1-5	TRBV19	.	TRBD1	TGTGCCAGTGGAACTGGGACAGGGGGCTATCAGCCCCAGCATTTT	CASGTGTGGYQPQHF
TRBJ2-5	TRBV11-3	few	.	TGTGCCAGCACCAGACCCCCAGGGAGGGAGACCCAGTACTTC	CASTRPPGRETQYF
TRBJ2-7	TRBV11-3	once	.	TGTGCCAGCAGCTTATCCGGGGGCTACTACGAGCAGTACTTC	CASSLSGGYYEQYF
TRBJ2-5	TRBV18	.	TRBD1	TGTGCCAGCTCACCCCAAACAGGGGGAGAGACCCAGTACTTC	CASSPQTGGETQYF
TRBJ1-1	TRBV10-1	few	.	TGCGCCAGCAGTGAGTCTCGGCGCCCTGAAGCTTTCTTT	CASSESRRPEAFF
TRBJ2-1	TRBV25-1	.	.	TGTGCCAGCAGTGAATTAAGCCTAGCGAGGGGGCAGTTCTTC	CASSELSLARGQFF
TRBJ2-4	TRBV28	.	.	TGTGCCAGCAGTTTTATTGCTCGGCCAGGCCTAGCCAAAAACATTCAGTACTTC	CASSFIARPGLAKNIQYF
TRBJ2-1	TRBV6-8	.	.	TGTGCCAGCAGACCCGGAGGGTACAATGAGCAGTTCTTC	CASRPGGYNEQFF
TRBJ2-1	TRBV6-4	.	.	TGTGCCAGCAGCGCCCCAGACCGTGGGTACAATGAGCAGTTCTTC	CASSAPDRGYNEQFF
TRBJ2-5	TRBV10-3	.	TRBD2	TGTGCCATCAGTGAGGGGGTAGCGGGCGAGACCCAGTACTTC	CAISEGVAGETQYF
TRBJ1-1	TRBV29-1	.	.	TGCAGCGTTGAACGACAGCAGAACACTGAAGCTTTCTTT	CSVERQQNTEAFF
TRBJ1-4	TRBV28	once	.	TGTGCCAGCAGTTTAGAGGGGCGATTGAATGAAAAACTGTTTTTT	CASSLEGRLNEKLFF
TRBJ1-1	TRBV28	.	.	TGTGCCAGCATGTATGACAGGAACACTGAAGCTTTCTTT	CASMYDRNTEAFF
TRBJ1-4	TRBV11-3	.	.	TGTGCCAGCAGCTTAGGGGGAGCTAATGAAAAACTGTTTTTT	CASSLGGANEKLFF
TRBJ2-1	TRBV6-8	.	.	TGTGCCAGCAGCCCCGGGACCCTGCGGGGTAATGAGCAGTTCTTC	CASSPGTLRGNEQFF
TRBJ1-3	TRBV7-1	.	TRBD1	TGTGCCAGCAGCGTAGGGGACAGGGCTAGCTCTGGAAACACCATATATTTT	CASSVGDRASSGNTIYF
TRBJ1-1	TRBV28	.	.	TGTGCCAGCCAGTCCGTGTACAACACTGAAGCTTTCTTT	CASQSVYNTEAFF
TRBJ2-1	TRBV11-3	.	TRBD2	TGTGCCAGCAGCCTGACTAGCGGGAGATTTAATGAGCAGTTCTTC	CASSLTSGRFNEQFF
TRBJ2-5	TRBV15	.	.	TGTGCCACCAGCAGAGATCGTTCAGAGGGCCTACAAGAGACCCAGTACTTC	CATSRDRSEGLQETQYF
TRBJ2-5	TRBV6-8	.	.	TGTGCCATCAGGGCAGGTGGCGGCCAAGAGACCCAGTACTTC	CAIRAGGGQETQYF
TRBJ1-3	TRBV11-3	.	TRBD1	TGTGCCAGCAGCGTCGGGACAGGGACTGGAAACACCATATATTTT	CASSVGTGTGNTIYF
TRBJ1-3	TRBV28	.	.	TGTGCCAGCAGTTTATCCCCCGGGACCTCTGGAAACACCATATATTTT	CASSLSPGTSGNTIYF
TRBJ2-7	TRBV28	.	.	TGTGCCAGCAGTTTTGGTTCAAGCGTCCCCTACGAGCAGTACTTC	CASSFGSSVPYEQYF
TRBJ1-3	TRBV7-8	.	.	TGTGCCAGCAGCTTAGTCGGTGGAGCTGGAAACACCATATATTTT	CASSLVGGAGNTIYF
TRBJ1-1	TRBV1	.	.	TGCGCCAGCAGCCACCGGACAGTCCGCCAGGAAGCTTTCTTT	CASSHRTVRQEAFF
TRBJ2-2	TRBV5-1	.	TRBD1	TGCGCCAGCGCCGCCGGGACAGGGTTCGTCGGGGAGCTGTTTTTT	CASAAGTGFVGELFF
TRBJ2-1	TRBV6-8	.	.	TGTGCCAGCAGTGACGCACTACAGTTCTACTACAATGAGCAGTTCTTC	CASSDALQFYYNEQFF
TRBJ2-7	TRBV28	.	.	TGTGCCAGCAGTCTACAGACAGAGGGCTACGAGCAGTACTTC	CASSLQTEGYEQYF